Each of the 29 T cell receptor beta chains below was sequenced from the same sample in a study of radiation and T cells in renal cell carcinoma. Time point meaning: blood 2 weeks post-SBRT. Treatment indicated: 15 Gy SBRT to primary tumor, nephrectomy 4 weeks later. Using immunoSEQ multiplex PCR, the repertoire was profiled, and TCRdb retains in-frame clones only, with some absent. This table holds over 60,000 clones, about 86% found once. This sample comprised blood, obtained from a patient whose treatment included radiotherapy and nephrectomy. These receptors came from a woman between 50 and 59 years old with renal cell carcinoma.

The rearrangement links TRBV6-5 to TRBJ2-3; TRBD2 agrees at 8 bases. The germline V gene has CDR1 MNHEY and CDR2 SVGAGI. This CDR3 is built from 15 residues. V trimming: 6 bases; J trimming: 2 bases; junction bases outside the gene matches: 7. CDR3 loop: CASSGAGETTDTQYF. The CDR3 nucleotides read TGTGCCAGCAGCGGAGCGGGGGAAACCACAGATACGCAGTATTTT.

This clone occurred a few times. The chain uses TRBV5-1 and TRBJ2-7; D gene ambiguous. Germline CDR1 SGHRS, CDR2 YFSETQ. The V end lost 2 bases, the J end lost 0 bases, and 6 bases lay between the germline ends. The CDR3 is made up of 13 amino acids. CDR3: CASSLESSYEQYF. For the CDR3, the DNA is TGCGCCAGCAGCTTAGAGAGCTCCTACGAGCAGTACTTC.

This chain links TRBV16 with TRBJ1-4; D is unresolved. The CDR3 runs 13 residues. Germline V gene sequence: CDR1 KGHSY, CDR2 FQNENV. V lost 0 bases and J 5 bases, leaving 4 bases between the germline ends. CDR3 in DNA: TGTGCCAGCAGCCAATCGGCGAATGAAAAACTGTTTTTT. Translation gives CASSQSANEKLFF. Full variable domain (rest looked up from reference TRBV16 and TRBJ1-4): GEEVAQTPKHLVRGEGQKAKLYCAPIKGHSYVFWYQQVLKNEFKFLISFQNENVFDETGMPKERFSAKCLPNSPCSLEIQATKLEDSAVYFCASSQSANEKLFFGSGTQLSVL.

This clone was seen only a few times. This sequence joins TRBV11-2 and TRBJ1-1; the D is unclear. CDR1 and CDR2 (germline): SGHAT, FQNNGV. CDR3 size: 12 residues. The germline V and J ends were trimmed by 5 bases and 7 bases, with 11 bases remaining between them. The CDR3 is CASSQSLGEAFF. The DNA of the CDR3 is TGTGCCAGCAGCCAGTCACTGGGTGAAGCTTTCTTT. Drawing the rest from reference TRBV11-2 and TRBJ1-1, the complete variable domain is EAGVAQSPRYKIIEKRQSVAFWCNPISGHATLYWYQQILGQGPKLLIQFQNNGVVDDSQLPKDRFSAERLKGVDSTLKIQPAKLEDSAVYLCASSQSLGEAFFGQGTRLTVV.

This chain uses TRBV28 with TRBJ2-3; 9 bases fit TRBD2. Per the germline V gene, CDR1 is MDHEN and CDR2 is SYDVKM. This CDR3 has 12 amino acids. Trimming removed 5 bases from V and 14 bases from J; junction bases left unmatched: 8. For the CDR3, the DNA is TGTGCCAGCAGTCTTAGCGGGGGTAACGGGTATTTT. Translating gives CASSLSGGNGYF. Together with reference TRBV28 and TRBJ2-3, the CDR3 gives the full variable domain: DVKVTQSSRYLVKRTGEKVFLECVQDMDHENMFWYRQDPGLGLRLIYFSYDVKMKEKGDIPEGYSVSREKKERFSLILESASTNQTSMYLCASSLSGGNGYFGPGTRLTVL.

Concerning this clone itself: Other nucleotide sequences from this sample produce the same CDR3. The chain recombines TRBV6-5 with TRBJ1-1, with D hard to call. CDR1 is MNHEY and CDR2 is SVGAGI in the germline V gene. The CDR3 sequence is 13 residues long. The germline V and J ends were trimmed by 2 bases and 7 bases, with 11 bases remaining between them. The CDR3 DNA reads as TGTGCCAGCAGTTACGTAGTCAGCCATGAAGCTTTCTTT. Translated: CASSYVVSHEAFF.

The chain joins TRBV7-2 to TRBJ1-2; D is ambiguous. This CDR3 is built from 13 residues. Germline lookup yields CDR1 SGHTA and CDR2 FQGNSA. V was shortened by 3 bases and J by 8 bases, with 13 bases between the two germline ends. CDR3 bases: TGTGCCAGCAGCTTGGGGAACACTTTAGGCTACACCTTC. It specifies CASSLGNTLGYTF.

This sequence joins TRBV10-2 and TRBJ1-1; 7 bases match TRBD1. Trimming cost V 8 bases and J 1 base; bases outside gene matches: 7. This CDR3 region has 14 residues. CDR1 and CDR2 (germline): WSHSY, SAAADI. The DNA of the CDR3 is TGCGCCAGCTCAAGTCGGACAGGGAACACTGAAGCTTTCTTT. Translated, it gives CASSSRTGNTEAFF.

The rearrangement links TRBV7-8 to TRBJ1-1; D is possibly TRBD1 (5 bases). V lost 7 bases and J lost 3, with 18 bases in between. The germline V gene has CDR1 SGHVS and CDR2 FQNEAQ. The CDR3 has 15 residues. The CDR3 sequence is CASTLTARGDTEAFF. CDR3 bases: TGTGCCAGCACCTTGACAGCCCGAGGGGACACTGAAGCTTTCTTT. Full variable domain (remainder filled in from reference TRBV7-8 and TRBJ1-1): GAGVSQSPRYKVAKRGQDVALRCDPISGHVSLFWYQQALGQGPEFLTYFQNEAQLDKSGLPSDRFFAERPEGSVSTLKIQRTQQEDSAVYLCASTLTARGDTEAFFGQGTRLTVV.

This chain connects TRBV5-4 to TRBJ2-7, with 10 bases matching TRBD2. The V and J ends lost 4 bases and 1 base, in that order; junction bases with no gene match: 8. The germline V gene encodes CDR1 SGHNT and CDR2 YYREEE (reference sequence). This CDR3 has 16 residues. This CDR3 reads CASSQERTSGSYEQYF. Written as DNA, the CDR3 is TGTGCCAGCAGCCAAGAAAGGACTAGCGGATCCTACGAGCAGTACTTC.

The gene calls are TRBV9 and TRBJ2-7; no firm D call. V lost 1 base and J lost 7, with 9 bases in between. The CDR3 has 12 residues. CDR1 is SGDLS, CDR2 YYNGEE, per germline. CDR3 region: CASSVNEGEQYF. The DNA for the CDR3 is TGTGCCAGCAGCGTAAACGAAGGGGAGCAGTACTTC. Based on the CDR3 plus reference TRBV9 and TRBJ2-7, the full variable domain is DSGVTQTPKHLITATGQRVTLRCSPRSGDLSVYWYQQSLDQGLQFLIQYYNGEERAKGNILERFSAQQFPDLHSELNLSSLELGDSALYFCASSVNEGEQYFGPGTRLTVT.

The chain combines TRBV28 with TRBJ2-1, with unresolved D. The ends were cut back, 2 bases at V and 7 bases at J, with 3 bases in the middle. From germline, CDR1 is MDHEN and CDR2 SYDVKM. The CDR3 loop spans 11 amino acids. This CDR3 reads CASSLDNEQFF. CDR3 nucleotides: TGTGCCAGCAGTTTAGATAATGAGCAGTTCTTC.

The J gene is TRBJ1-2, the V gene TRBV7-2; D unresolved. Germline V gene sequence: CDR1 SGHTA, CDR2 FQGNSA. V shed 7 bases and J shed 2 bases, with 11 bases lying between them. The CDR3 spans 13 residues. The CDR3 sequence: CASKEVQNYGYTF. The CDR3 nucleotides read TGTGCCAGCAAGGAGGTCCAAAACTATGGCTACACCTTC. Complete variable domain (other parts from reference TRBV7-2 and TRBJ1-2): GAGVSQSPSNKVTEKGKDVELRCDPISGHTALYWYRQSLGQGLEFLIYFQGNSAPDKSGLPSDRFSAERTGGSVSTLTIQRTQQEDSAVYLCASKEVQNYGYTFGSGTRLTVV.

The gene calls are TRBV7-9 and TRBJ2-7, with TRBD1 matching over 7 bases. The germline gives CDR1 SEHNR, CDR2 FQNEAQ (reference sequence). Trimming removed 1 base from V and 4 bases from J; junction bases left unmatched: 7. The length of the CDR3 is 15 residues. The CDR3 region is CASSLGQGTGYEQYF. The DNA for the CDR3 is TGTGCCAGCAGCTTAGGACAGGGCACAGGGTACGAGCAGTACTTC.

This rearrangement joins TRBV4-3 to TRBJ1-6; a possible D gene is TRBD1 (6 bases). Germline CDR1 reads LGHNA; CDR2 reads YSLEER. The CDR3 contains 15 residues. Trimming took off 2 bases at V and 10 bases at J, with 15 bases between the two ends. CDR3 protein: CASSQQQGEPSPLHF. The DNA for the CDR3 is TGCGCCAGCAGCCAACAACAGGGTGAACCATCACCCCTCCACTTT.

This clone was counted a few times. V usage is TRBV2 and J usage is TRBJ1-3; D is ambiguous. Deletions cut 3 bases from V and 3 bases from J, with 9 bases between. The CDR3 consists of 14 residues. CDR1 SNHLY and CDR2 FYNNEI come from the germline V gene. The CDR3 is CASSEGFFGNTIYF. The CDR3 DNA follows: TGTGCCAGCAGTGAGGGTTTTTTTGGAAACACCATATATTTT.

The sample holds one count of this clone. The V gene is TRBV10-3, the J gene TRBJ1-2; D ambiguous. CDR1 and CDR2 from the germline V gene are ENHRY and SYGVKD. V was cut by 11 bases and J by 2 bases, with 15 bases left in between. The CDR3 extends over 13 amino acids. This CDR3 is CAAGKPGNYGYTF. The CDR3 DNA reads TGTGCCGCCGGAAAACCAGGCAACTATGGCTACACCTTC.

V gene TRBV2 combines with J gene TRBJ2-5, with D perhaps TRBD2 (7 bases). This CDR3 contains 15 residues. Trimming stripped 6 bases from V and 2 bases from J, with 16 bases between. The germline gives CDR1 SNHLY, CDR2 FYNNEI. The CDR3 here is CASSEGGGLQETQYF. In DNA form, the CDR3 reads TGTGCCAGCAGCGAGGGGGGGGGACTTCAAGAGACCCAGTACTTC.

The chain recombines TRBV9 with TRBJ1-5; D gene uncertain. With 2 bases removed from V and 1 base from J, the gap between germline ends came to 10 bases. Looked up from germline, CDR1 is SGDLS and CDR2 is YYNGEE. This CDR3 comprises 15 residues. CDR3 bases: TGTGCCAGCAGCGTGGGCACTACAAGCAATCAGCCCCAGCATTTT. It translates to CASSVGTTSNQPQHF.

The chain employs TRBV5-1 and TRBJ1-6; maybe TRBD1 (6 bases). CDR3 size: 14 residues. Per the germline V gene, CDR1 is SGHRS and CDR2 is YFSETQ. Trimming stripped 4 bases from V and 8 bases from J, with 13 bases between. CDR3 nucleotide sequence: TGCGCCAGCAGCCCCGGACAGCCATATTCACCCCTCCACTTT. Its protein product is CASSPGQPYSPLHF.

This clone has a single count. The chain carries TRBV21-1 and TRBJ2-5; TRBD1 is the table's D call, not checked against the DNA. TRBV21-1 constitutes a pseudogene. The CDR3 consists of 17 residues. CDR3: CASSKELGQDSLETQYF. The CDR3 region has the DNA TGTGCCAGCAGCAAAGAGTTGGGACAGGATAGTTTGGAGACCCAGTACTTC.

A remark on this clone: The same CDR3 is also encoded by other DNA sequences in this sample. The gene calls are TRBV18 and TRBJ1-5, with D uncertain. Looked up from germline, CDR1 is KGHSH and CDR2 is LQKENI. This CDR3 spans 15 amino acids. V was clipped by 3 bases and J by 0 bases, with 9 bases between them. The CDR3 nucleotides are TGTGCCAGCTCACCTCGCACGGATAGCAATCAGCCCCAGCATTTT. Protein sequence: CASSPRTDSNQPQHF.

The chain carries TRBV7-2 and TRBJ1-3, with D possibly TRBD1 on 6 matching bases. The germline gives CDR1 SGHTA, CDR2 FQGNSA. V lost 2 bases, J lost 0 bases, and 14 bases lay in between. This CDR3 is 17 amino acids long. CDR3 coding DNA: TGTGCCAGCAGCTTAAACCCCGACAGGTCCTCTGGAAACACCATATATTTT. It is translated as CASSLNPDRSSGNTIYF.

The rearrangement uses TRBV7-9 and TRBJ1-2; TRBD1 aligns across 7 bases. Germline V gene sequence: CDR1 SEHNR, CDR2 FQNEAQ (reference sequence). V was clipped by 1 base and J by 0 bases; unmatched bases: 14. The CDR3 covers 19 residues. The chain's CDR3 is CASSLDPGQARLANYGYTF. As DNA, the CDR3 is TGTGCCAGCAGCTTAGACCCCGGACAGGCGAGATTAGCTAACTATGGCTACACCTTC.

The CDR3 region has the DNA TGCAGCGTGCGTTTGAATAGCAATCAGCCCCAGCATTTT. It codes for CSVRLNSNQPQHF. The chain couples TRBV29-1 to TRBJ1-5; D remains ambiguous. Trimming left V 6 bases short and J 0 bases short, with 9 bases between. CDR3 length equals 13 residues. Per germline, CDR1 SQVTM and CDR2 ANQGSEA.

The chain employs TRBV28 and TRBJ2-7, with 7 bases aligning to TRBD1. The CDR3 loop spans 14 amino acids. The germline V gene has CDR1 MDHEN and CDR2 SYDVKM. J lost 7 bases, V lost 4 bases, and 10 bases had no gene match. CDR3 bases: TGTGCCAGCAGTTCCCCGGGACAGCGTATGGAGCAGTACTTC. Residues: CASSSPGQRMEQYF.

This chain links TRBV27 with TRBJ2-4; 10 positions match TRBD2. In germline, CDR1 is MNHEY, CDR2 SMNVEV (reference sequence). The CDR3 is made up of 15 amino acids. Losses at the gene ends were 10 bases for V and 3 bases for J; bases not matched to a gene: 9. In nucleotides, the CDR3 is TGTGCCACCGCAGCGGGAGGGGTTGGCAAAAACATTCAGTACTTC. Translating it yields CATAAGGVGKNIQYF.

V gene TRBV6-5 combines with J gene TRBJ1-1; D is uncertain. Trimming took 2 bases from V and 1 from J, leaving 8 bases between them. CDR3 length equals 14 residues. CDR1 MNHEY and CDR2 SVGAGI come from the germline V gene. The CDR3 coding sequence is TGTGCCAGCAGTTACCGAAGCCGGAACACTGAAGCTTTCTTT. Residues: CASSYRSRNTEAFF.

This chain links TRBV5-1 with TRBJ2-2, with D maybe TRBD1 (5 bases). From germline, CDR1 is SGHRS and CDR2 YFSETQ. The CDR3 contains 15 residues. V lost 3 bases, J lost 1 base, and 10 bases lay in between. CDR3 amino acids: CASSSSGQNTGELFF. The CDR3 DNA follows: TGCGCCAGCAGCTCATCCGGACAGAACACCGGGGAGCTGTTTTTT. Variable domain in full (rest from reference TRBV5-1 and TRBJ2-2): KAGVTQTPRYLIKTRGQQVTLSCSPISGHRSVSWYQQTPGQGLQFLFEYFSETQRNKGNFPGRFSGRQFSNSRSEMNVSTLELGDSALYLCASSSSGQNTGELFFGEGSRLTVL.